A selection of T cell receptor beta chains follows, all from one sample in a study of blood T cells in healthy people across ages. TCRdb analysed the 5' RACE reads with MiXCR anew, one entry per CDR3 protein. The table records 1.5 million to 2 million distinct CDR3 sequences, roughly 30% of them present only once. Source material: blood. All receptors come from a woman aged 25 to 39 in good health. Both conserved end residues are part of each CDR3. A D gene is named only where the DNA matches it firmly. The size field is filled for only some rows; it gives once, few, many or a size class.

cdr3_aa cdr3_nt v_call clone_size d_call j_call
CASSVTGADIQYF TGCGCCAGCAGCGTTACAGGGGCGGACATTCAGTACTTC TRBV4-1 - TRBD1 TRBJ2-4
CASSLQFTGELFF TGTGCCAGCAGCCTTCAGTTTACCGGGGAGCTGTTTTTT TRBV14 few - TRBJ2-2
CASSFPGLPLHF TGTGCCAGCAGCTTTCCAGGGTTACCCCTCCACTTT TRBV7-9 few - TRBJ1-6
CCVRWWEQETQYF TGCTGCGTTCGGTGGTGGGAGCAAGAGACCCAGTACTTC TRBV29-1 - - TRBJ2-5
CASRVGALLTDTQYF TGTGCCAGCCGAGTTGGGGCTCTACTCACAGATACGCAGTATTTT TRBV27 few - TRBJ2-3
CASSYSSKGSYEQYF TGTGCCAGCAGTTACTCGAGCAAGGGATCCTACGAGCAGTACTTC TRBV6-5 few - TRBJ2-7
CATSDGSEQYF TGTGCCACCAGTGATGGGAGCGAGCAGTACTTC TRBV24-1 few - TRBJ2-7
CASSFTISLGDTQYF TGTGCCAGCAGCTTTACCATTAGCCTGGGAGATACGCAGTATTTT TRBV7-3 - - TRBJ2-3
CASSYSKLQNQETQFF TGTGCCAGCAGTTACTCGAAACTACAAAACCAAGAGACCCAGTTCTTC TRBV6-2/TRBV6-3 - - TRBJ2-1
CASSQRPGLAGGMPDTQYF TGTGCCAGCAGCCAGCGGCCGGGACTAGCGGGAGGAATGCCAGATACGCAGTATTTT TRBV3-1 - TRBD2 TRBJ2-3
CASSRGEQRGTGELFF TGTGCCAGCAGTAGGGGGGAGCAGCGTGGCACCGGGGAGCTGTTTTTT TRBV9 - - TRBJ2-2
CASSPGTGGAYNQPQHF TGTGCCAGCAGCCCCGGGACAGGGGGCGCATACAATCAGCCCCAGCATTTT TRBV2 - TRBD1 TRBJ1-5
CASRERQSTDTQYF TGTGCCAGCAGGGAACGACAGAGCACAGATACGCAGTATTTT TRBV2 - - TRBJ2-3
CASSRGAGLSQTQYF TGTGCCTCATCGCGGGGAGCGGGGCTTTCGCAGACCCAGTACTTC TRBV27 - TRBD2 TRBJ2-5
CASTAGLAGDTQYF TGCGCCAGCACCGCCGGACTAGCGGGAGATACGCAGTATTTT TRBV10-1 - TRBD2 TRBJ2-3
CASSPARTTNEKLFF TGTGCCAGCAGCCCCGCTAGAACAACTAATGAAAAACTGTTTTTT TRBV7-9 - - TRBJ1-4
CAGSSKVRLAKNIQYF TGTGCCGGCAGTTCGAAGGTCAGATTAGCCAAAAACATTCAGTACTTC TRBV28 - - TRBJ2-4
CASSLAGRANSPLHF TGTGCCAGCAGTTTAGCCGGGAGGGCTAATTCACCCCTCCACTTT TRBV27 once - TRBJ1-6
CASSKEGRGNGYTF TGCGCCAGCAGCAAGGAGGGCAGGGGCAATGGCTACACCTTC TRBV5-1 - - TRBJ1-2
CASSLGSGGDYEQYF TGTGCCAGCAGCTTAGGTAGCGGGGGGGATTACGAGCAGTACTTC TRBV7-3 - TRBD2 TRBJ2-7
CASSPQGTGTQYF TGTGCCAGCAGCCCGCAGGGTACGGGGACCCAGTACTTC TRBV7-3 - - TRBJ2-5
CASSDRDTLNTEAFF TGTGCCAGCAGCGACCGGGACACTCTGAACACTGAAGCTTTCTTT TRBV7-2 few - TRBJ1-1
CASSEFQGYEQYF TGTGCCAGCAGTGAATTCCAGGGTTACGAGCAGTACTTC TRBV25-1 many - TRBJ2-7
CASSPRTYLGNQPQHF TGTGCCAGCAGTCCGAGGACGTATCTGGGCAATCAGCCCCAGCATTTT TRBV6-6 - - TRBJ1-5
CASSQKGQPQHF TGTGCCAGCAGCCAAAAAGGACAGCCCCAGCATTTT TRBV3-1 - - TRBJ1-5
CASSQDWGLAYNEQFF TGCGCCAGCAGCCAAGACTGGGGACTAGCCTACAATGAGCAGTTCTTC TRBV4-1 few TRBD2 TRBJ2-1
CASSEDRNQETQYF TGTGCCAGCAGTGAGGACAGGAACCAAGAGACCCAGTACTTC TRBV6-4 - TRBD1 TRBJ2-5
CASSLTPQGQTQYF TGTGCCAGCAGTTTAACACCCCAGGGACAGACCCAGTACTTC TRBV27 - - TRBJ2-5
CASSSRGSGNEQFF TGTGCCAGCAGCTCCCGCGGTAGCGGCAATGAGCAGTTCTTC TRBV7-8 - - TRBJ2-1
CASSQGLGTSGSWEQFF TGCGCCAGCAGCCAAGGTCTCGGGACTAGCGGGAGTTGGGAGCAGTTCTTC TRBV4-1 - TRBD2 TRBJ2-1
CASSYRQGAANEKLFF TGTGCCAGCAGCTATCGACAGGGGGCGGCTAATGAAAAACTGTTTTTT TRBV7-9 - TRBD1 TRBJ1-4